This entry describes one T cell receptor beta chain. What it binds is not known. The CDR3 spans 13 residues. The V gene's germline CDR1 is SGHRS and CDR2 YFSETQ. The V gene end was trimmed by 4 bases and the J gene end by 5 bases; junction bases not matched to a gene: 3. This sample is drawn from a study of CD8 T cells in ankylosing spondylitis. General observations from the study: A number of the motif variants had already been described in reactive arthritis synovial fluid and blood. The clones that were linked to disease were reported to be significantly enriched in matched synovial fluid samples from ankylosing spondylitis patients. In peripheral blood, disease-linked CD8+ clones occurred at relatively low frequencies. Ankylosing spondylitis blood seemed to carry a telltale TCR beta motif made of under 10 highly homologous variants.

Generation of TCR beta libraries employed quantitative 5'-RACE incorporating molecular barcodes. TCRdb re-analysed the 5' RACE reads in MiXCR, keeping a single row per CDR3 protein. Here the sample spans about 500,000 distinct CDR3 sequences, about 12% being singletons. V is TRBV5-1 and J is TRBJ2-1; 7 bases match TRBD1. The sequenced sample consisted of blood, either unsorted or a sorted T cell fraction (not recorded which). The source is a male donor with ankylosing spondylitis. The CDR3 bases are TGCGCCAGCAGCCCCGGGACAGACAATGAGCAGTTCTTC. Protein sequence: CASSPGTDNEQFF.